The present T cell receptor beta chain was sequenced within a study of regulatory T cells in long-lasting Graves disease. The time point: newly diagnosed GD, antithyroid drugs for less than 3 months. PBMC-extracted RNA yielded the TCR library. At least ten counts were recorded for this clonotype. CDR3 regions were amplified by Arm-PCR using iRepertoire HTBI primers to build TCR beta libraries. One entry per CDR3 protein results from TCRdb running MiXCR on the multiplex PCR reads. Among some 330,000 distinct CDR3 sequences listed, 10% to 15% were seen once. These data also featured in a second study, about T cells in Graves' hyperthyroidism and ophthalmopathy. Per that paper: Across 18 months, stable Graves' hyperthyroidism was marked by no progression to ophthalmopathy. Criteria for exclusion of patients were uncontrolled infection, other autoimmune disease, pregnancy or lactation. Blood also carried most thyroid clonotypes expanded above 0.001.

This sequence was found in a woman aged 18-30 years with Graves disease. The specimen was peripheral blood mononuclear cells (PBMCs), collected at new diagnosis, from a patient treated with antithyroid drugs.

The CDR3 DNA sequence: TGTGCCAGCTCACCACAGAGGGGCCGTCAAGAGACCCAGTACTTC. The encoded protein is CASSPQRGRQETQYF. This chain links TRBV18 with TRBJ2-5, with D perhaps TRBD1 or TRBD2 (5 bases each). CDR3 length: 15 amino acids. V lost 1 base, J lost 2 bases, and 11 bases lay in between. The germline CDR1 and CDR2 sequences are KGHSH and LQKENI.